Each of the 32 T cell receptor beta chains below was sequenced from the same sample in a study of blood T cell repertoires in COVID-19 (dated by TCRdb to 2018 to 2020). The library was produced with the immunoSEQ multiplex PCR assay. TCRdb's version of the immuneACCESS table is confined to in-frame rearrangements and falls short of the full clone set. An unresolved V gene accounts for under half of the shortfall where checked; the remainder is of unknown origin. Within this sample are under 200,000 clones, with about 87% of them counted one time only. 3.9% of the sample goes to the ten largest clones. Sequenced material: peripheral blood. These TCRs come from a woman aged 55-70 years who had recovered from COVID-19.

This chain joins TRBV28 and TRBJ1-5; D gene uncertain. There are 18 residues in the CDR3. Trimming shortened V by 5 bases and J by 0 bases, and 20 bases separated the two germline ends. Per the germline V gene, CDR1 is MDHEN and CDR2 is SYDVKM. CDR3 DNA: TGTGCCAGCAGTCAACCCCGCTTAGATTGGTATAGCAATCAGCCCCAGCATTTT. It translates to CASSQPRLDWYSNQPQHF.

CDR3 sequence (DNA): TGTGCCAGCAGGGTCATGGGGACAGGTTTTCCTGGGGGCTACACCTTC. It encodes CASRVMGTGFPGGYTF. This sequence joins TRBV27 and TRBJ1-2, with 8 bases aligning to TRBD1. V lost 6 bases and J lost 8; bases outside the gene matches: 17. CDR1 and CDR2 from the germline V gene are MNHEY and SMNVEV (reference sequence). CDR3 length equals 16 residues.

This clone was detected once. The rearrangement joins TRBV6-5 to TRBJ1-1; 7 bases match TRBD1. Unmatched junction bases numbered 10, after V lost 6 bases and J lost 3 bases. This CDR3 is 15 amino acids long. The germline V gene encodes CDR1 MNHEY and CDR2 SVGAGI. DNA for the CDR3: TGTGCCAGCAGACAATCCGACAGGGCGGACACTGAAGCTTTCTTT. It yields the protein CASRQSDRADTEAFF.

The chain employs TRBV5-4 and TRBJ1-1; 10 bases are a match to TRBD1. Germline trimming cut 4 bases from V and 0 bases from J; bases unmatched to any gene: 6. This CDR3 is 16 amino acids long. The V gene's germline CDR1 is SGHNT and CDR2 YYREEE (reference sequence). CDR3: CASSLPTGGMNTEAFF. In nucleotides, the CDR3 is TGTGCCAGCAGCCTGCCGACAGGGGGCATGAACACTGAAGCTTTCTTT. The full variable domain, its missing parts supplied by reference TRBV5-4 and TRBJ1-1, is ETGVTQSPTHLIKTRGQQVTLRCSSQSGHNTVSWYQQALGQGPQFIFQYYREEENGRGNFPPRFSGLQFPNYSSELNVNALELDDSALYLCASSLPTGGMNTEAFFGQGTRLTVV.

V is TRBV18 and J is TRBJ2-1; D is uncertain. The CDR3 loop spans 12 amino acids. V was pared by 3 bases and J by 9 bases, with 9 bases between. In germline, CDR1 is KGHSH, CDR2 LQKENI. The DNA of the CDR3 is TGTGCCAGCTCACCCGAAGCTGGTGAGCAGTTCTTC. It is translated as CASSPEAGEQFF.

J is TRBJ1-6 and V is TRBV25-1, with D possibly TRBD1 on 6 matching bases. V dropped 5 bases and J dropped 7 bases, with 12 bases sitting between them. In germline, CDR1 is MGHDK, CDR2 SYGVNS. This CDR3 has 14 residues. As DNA, the CDR3 is TGTGCCAGCAGTCCTCGGGACACCAATTCACCCCTCCACTTT. This codes for CASSPRDTNSPLHF.

This clone was counted once. The V call is TRBV2, the J call TRBJ1-3; a weak D match, TRBD1 (5 bases). Trimming stripped 4 bases from V and 0 bases from J, with 7 bases between. Germline V gene sequence: CDR1 SNHLY, CDR2 FYNNEI. The CDR3 is 14 amino acids. The CDR3: CASSGQISGNTIYF. The CDR3 DNA follows: TGTGCCAGCAGTGGACAGATCTCTGGAAACACCATATATTTT.

This clone was seen more than once but under ten times. V gene TRBV2 combines with J gene TRBJ1-2, with D tentatively TRBD1 (5 bases). The CDR3 extends over 14 amino acids. V lost 5 bases, J lost 4 bases, and 14 bases lay in between. The germline V gene has CDR1 SNHLY and CDR2 FYNNEI. CDR3 in DNA: TGTGCCAGCAGTCTCGGGCAGGGCGCCTATGGCTACACCTTC. Translating gives CASSLGQGAYGYTF.

This clone has a single count. This may come from a read error, since a much larger clone is one base off. The sample holds other DNA sequences that translate to the same CDR3. Here the CDR3 reads CASSVYRGGAGELFF. CDR3 DNA: TGCGCCAGCAGCGTATATCGCGGGGGGGCCGGGGAGCTGTTTTTT. The chain joins TRBV9 to TRBJ2-2; 9 bases align to TRBD2. The CDR3 has 15 amino acids. Per germline, CDR1 SGDLS and CDR2 YYNGEE.

Concerning this clone: One end of the junction fails to match germline, which may point to a read error. The genes are TRBV28 and TRBJ2-1, with TRBD2 matching 13 bases. The CDR3 has 14 amino acids. Germline loops: CDR1 MDHEN, CDR2 SYDVKM. CDR3 region: CRTSGGALYNEQFF. CDR3 in DNA: TGCCGAACTAGCGGGGGGGCCCTATACAATGAGCAGTTCTTC.

CDR3 residues: CASISPGQETYTF. The CDR3 nucleotides are TGTGCCAGCATTTCTCCGGGACAGGAGACATACACCTTC. The rearrangement links TRBV27 to TRBJ1-2; 8 nucleotides align to TRBD1. The CDR3 totals 13 residues. Losses at the gene ends were 7 bases for V and 11 bases for J; bases not matched to a gene: 12. The germline gives CDR1 MNHEY, CDR2 SMNVEV (reference sequence).

The chain employs TRBV7-9 and TRBJ1-5; 10 nucleotides line up with TRBD1. The germline gives CDR1 SEHNR, CDR2 FQNEAQ (reference sequence). The CDR3 spans 14 residues. With V trimmed by 4 bases and J by 6 bases, 3 bases remained unmatched. The DNA for the CDR3 is TGTGCCAGCAGCTCCCGGGACAGGGGTCAGCCCCAGCATTTT. Translating it yields CASSSRDRGQPQHF.

V gene TRBV18 combines with J gene TRBJ2-3, with 12 nucleotides matching TRBD2. The germline gives CDR1 KGHSH, CDR2 LQKENI. Germline trimming cut 0 bases from V and 3 bases from J; bases unmatched to any gene: 1. The CDR3 extends over 16 amino acids. The CDR3 spells CASSPPGLAGTDTQYF. In DNA form, the CDR3 reads TGTGCCAGCTCACCACCCGGACTAGCGGGGACAGATACGCAGTATTTT. Filled out from reference TRBV18 and TRBJ2-3, the complete variable domain reads NAGVMQNPRHLVRRRGQEARLRCSPMKGHSHVYWYRQLPEEGLKFMVYLQKENIIDESGMPKERFSAEFPKEGPSILRIQQVVRGDSAAYFCASSPPGLAGTDTQYFGPGTRLTVL.

This clone was found a few times. In DNA form, the CDR3 reads TGTGCCTGGAGTTGGGGGGGTGGCACTGAAGCTTTCTTT. The encoded protein is CAWSWGGGTEAFF. The chain is built from TRBV30 and TRBJ1-1, with a weak D call TRBD1 (5 bases). The V end lost 2 bases, the J end lost 4 bases, and 11 bases lay between the germline ends. Germline CDR1 reads GTSNPN; CDR2 reads SVGIG (reference sequence). CDR3 length: 13 amino acids.

The gene calls are TRBV5-6 and TRBJ1-6; D perhaps matches TRBD1 (5 bases). The CDR3 sequence is 16 residues long. CDR1 SGHDT and CDR2 YYEEEE come from the germline V gene. V was trimmed by 0 bases and J by 8 bases, leaving 15 bases between them. CDR3 sequence reads: CASSLGPQQVYSPLHF. DNA of the CDR3: TGTGCCAGCAGCTTGGGGCCCCAACAGGTCTATTCACCCCTCCACTTT.

This rearrangement joins TRBV24-1 to TRBJ2-5, with 7 nucleotides matching TRBD1. Germline lookup yields CDR1 KGHDR and CDR2 SFDVKD. The V and J ends lost 0 bases and 5 bases, in that order; junction bases with no gene match: 8. The CDR3 is 16 residues long. In nucleotides, the CDR3 is TGTGCCACCAGTGATTTGCATGAGACAGGGTCGGAGACCCAGTACTTC. It codes for CATSDLHETGSETQYF.

The chain couples TRBV10-3 to TRBJ1-5, with TRBD1 as a possible D gene (5 bases). Germline V gives CDR1 ENHRY, CDR2 SYGVKD. V was shortened by 5 bases and J by 3 bases, with 11 bases between the two germline ends. The CDR3 consists of 14 residues. The CDR3 sequence is CAISREQVNQPQHF. CDR3 bases: TGTGCCATCAGTAGGGAACAGGTCAATCAGCCCCAGCATTTT.

The sample holds one count of this clone. CDR3 in amino acids: CASSIATPGQRYNEQFF. CDR3 coding DNA: TGTGCCAGCTCTATTGCCACCCCGGGACAGAGATACAATGAGCAGTTCTTC. The rearrangement joins TRBV28 to TRBJ2-1; 7 bases match TRBD1. In germline, CDR1 is MDHEN, CDR2 SYDVKM. The V and J ends lost 8 bases and 4 bases, in that order; junction bases with no gene match: 17. The CDR3 totals 17 residues.

Notes on this clone: At the DNA level, this CDR3 is encoded by other sequences in the same sample as well. The rearrangement joins TRBV3-1 (or the pseudogene TRBV3-2) to TRBJ2-3; D not certain. V was trimmed by 3 bases and J by 3 bases, leaving 4 bases between them. Germline CDR1 is LGHDT and CDR2 is YNNKEL (reference sequence). The CDR3 totals 12 residues. For the CDR3, the DNA is TGTGCCAGCAGCCAGAGGACAGATACGCAGTATTTT. This encodes CASSQRTDTQYF.

This chain joins TRBV28 and TRBJ1-5; 8 nucleotides align to TRBD1. Germline V gives CDR1 MDHEN, CDR2 SYDVKM. The CDR3 is 19 residues long. J was trimmed by 1 base and V by 5 bases; bases with no gene match: 16. CDR3 residues: CASSGGQADRSGSNQPQHF. DNA for the CDR3: TGTGCCAGCAGTGGGGGACAGGCCGACCGGAGTGGGAGCAATCAGCCCCAGCATTTT.

V is TRBV6-2 or TRBV6-3 and J is TRBJ1-6, with 7 bases matching TRBD1. This CDR3 contains 15 residues. The ends lost 2 bases at V and 6 bases at J; junction bases unmatched: 4. Germline-derived CDR1 and CDR2 are MNHEY and SVGEGT. CDR3 loop: CASSYDAGGNSPLHF. CDR3 bases: TGTGCCAGCAGTTACGATGCAGGGGGTAATTCACCCCTCCACTTT.

In its sample, this clone was seen a few times. The chain carries TRBV19 and TRBJ2-6, with D possibly matching TRBD1 (6 bases). The germline V gene has CDR1 LNHDA and CDR2 SQIVND (reference sequence). This CDR3 is 15 amino acids long. V was pared by 5 bases and J by 1 base, with 9 bases between. Written as DNA, the CDR3 is TGTGCCAGTAGTCGCGACAGGTCTGGGGCCAACGTCCTGACTTTC. Translation: CASSRDRSGANVLTF.

The chain employs TRBV2 and TRBJ2-2; 9 positions agree with TRBD1. This CDR3 has 15 residues. Trimming took 4 bases from V and 5 from J; bases not matched to a gene: 5. Germline-derived CDR1 and CDR2 are SNHLY and FYNNEI. The CDR3 DNA reads TGTGCCAGCAGTGTCGGCGGACAGGGGACCGGGGAGCTGTTTTTT. This codes for CASSVGGQGTGELFF. The full variable domain, completed using reference TRBV2 and TRBJ2-2, is EPEVTQTPSHQVTQMGQEVILRCVPISNHLYFYWYRQILGQKVEFLVSFYNNEISEKSEIFDDQFSVERPDGSNFTLKIRSTKLEDSAMYFCASSVGGQGTGELFFGEGSRLTVL.

The chain couples TRBV30 to TRBJ1-6; perhaps TRBD1 as D (6 bases). Germline V lookup: CDR1 GTSNPN, CDR2 SVGIG (reference sequence). Between the trimmed V and J ends, which lost 0 bases and 7 bases, there was a span of 10 bases. The CDR3 is made up of 14 amino acids. As DNA, the CDR3 is TGTGCCTGGAGTGTAGTTCAGGGGAATTCACCCCTCCACTTT. The encoded protein is CAWSVVQGNSPLHF.

The chain uses TRBV28 and TRBJ2-4, with unresolved D. The V gene's germline CDR1 is MDHEN and CDR2 SYDVKM. The CDR3 loop spans 13 amino acids. V was shortened by 7 bases and J by 4 bases, with 11 bases between the two germline ends. CDR3: CASTLAGKNIQYF. In nucleotides, the CDR3 is TGTGCCAGCACCTTGGCCGGGAAAAACATTCAGTACTTC. The full variable domain, with the rest looked up from reference TRBV28 and TRBJ2-4, is DVKVTQSSRYLVKRTGEKVFLECVQDMDHENMFWYRQDPGLGLRLIYFSYDVKMKEKGDIPEGYSVSREKKERFSLILESASTNQTSMYLCASTLAGKNIQYFGAGTRLSVL.

This clone was detected a few times. V gene TRBV6-6 combines with J gene TRBJ2-5; D is undetermined. The CDR3 runs to 14 residues. V was trimmed by 6 bases and J by 4 bases, leaving 15 bases between them. Germline V gene data show CDR1 as MNHNY and CDR2 as SVGAGI (reference sequence). In DNA, the CDR3 is TGTGCCAGCAGATTTCTCCGGAGTATAGAGACCCAGTACTTC. Translated: CASRFLRSIETQYF.

The V and J genes are TRBV10-3 and TRBJ1-1, with no clear D. The CDR3 is 15 amino acids. V was pared by 4 bases and J by 0 bases, with 12 bases between. CDR1 and CDR2 from the germline V gene are ENHRY and SYGVKD. The CDR3, as DNA: TGTGCCATCAGTGGTAGCGGCTACATGAACACTGAAGCTTTCTTT. Translation gives CAISGSGYMNTEAFF.

The genes are TRBV10-1 and TRBJ2-7; weak D call: TRBD1 (5 bases). V lost 2 bases to trimming and J lost 4 bases, with 12 bases between them. Per the germline V gene, CDR1 is WNHNN and CDR2 is SYGVQD (reference sequence). There are 14 residues in the CDR3. CDR3 loop: CASSERRVLYEQYF. The CDR3 bases are TGCGCCAGCAGTGAGCGCAGGGTGTTATACGAGCAGTACTTC.

The CDR3 sequence: CASSRAGENEKLFF. CDR3 sequence (DNA): TGTGCCAGCAGCCGGGCAGGCGAAAATGAAAAACTGTTTTTT. This rearrangement joins TRBV3-1 (or the pseudogene TRBV3-2) to TRBJ1-4; D is uncertain. V gave up 4 bases and J gave up 5 bases, with 11 bases separating them. Looked up from germline, CDR1 is LGHDT and CDR2 is YNNKEL (reference sequence). This CDR3 comprises 14 residues.

V and J are TRBV18 and TRBJ2-5; 8 bases match TRBD1. J lost 4 bases, V lost 4 bases, and 2 bases had no gene match. There are 13 residues in the CDR3. CDR1 and CDR2 (germline): KGHSH, LQKENI. The CDR3 loop reads CASSQDRGETQYF. The CDR3 DNA follows: TGTGCCAGCTCACAAGACAGGGGAGAGACCCAGTACTTC.

The J gene is TRBJ2-2, the V gene TRBV28, with D unresolved. The length of the CDR3 is 13 residues. CDR1 and CDR2 (germline): MDHEN, SYDVKM. Deletions cut 3 bases from V and 2 bases from J, with 4 bases between. CDR3 in amino acids: CASSFVNTGELFF. The CDR3, as DNA: TGTGCCAGCAGTTTCGTAAACACCGGGGAGCTGTTTTTT. Full variable domain (outside the CDR3, taken from reference TRBV28 and TRBJ2-2): DVKVTQSSRYLVKRTGEKVFLECVQDMDHENMFWYRQDPGLGLRLIYFSYDVKMKEKGDIPEGYSVSREKKERFSLILESASTNQTSMYLCASSFVNTGELFFGEGSRLTVL.

The rearrangement joins TRBV27 to TRBJ1-1, with D tentatively TRBD1 (6 bases). The V end was cut by 0 bases, the J end by 10 bases, with 15 bases between. The CDR3 has 14 amino acids. The germline V gene has CDR1 MNHEY and CDR2 SMNVEV (reference sequence). The CDR3 DNA sequence: TGTGCCAGCAGTTTATCAGTCCGTCCAGGGGCAGCTTTCTTT. Residues: CASSLSVRPGAAFF.